The next 20 T cell receptor beta chains were all read from a single sample in a study of blood T cell repertoires in COVID-19. Libraries were prepared by immunoSEQ multiplex PCR; TCRdb keeps only in-frame clonotypes and omits some of them. The repertoire consists of 150,000 to 200,000 clones, with roughly nine tenths occurring once and the leading ten covering roughly 2%. Sample: peripheral blood. These receptors were taken from a man between 65 and 85 years old with active or convalescent COVID-19.

V gene TRBV10-2 combines with J gene TRBJ2-2, with 7 bases aligning to TRBD2. The CDR3 runs 17 residues. Trimming took 3 bases from V and 5 from J; bases not matched to a gene: 12. The V gene's germline CDR1 is WSHSY and CDR2 SAAADI. As DNA, the CDR3 is TGCGCCAGCAGTGACCGGGGAGGCGCGGGAGAAACCGGGGAGCTGTTTTTT. This codes for CASSDRGGAGETGELFF.

In its sample, this clone was seen many times. This rearrangement joins TRBV10-1 to TRBJ2-1, with 9 bases that match TRBD1. CDR1 is WNHNN, CDR2 SYGVQD, per germline (reference sequence). CDR3 length equals 13 residues. J was trimmed by 9 bases and V by 3 bases; bases with no gene match: 3. The CDR3 nucleotides read TGCGCCAGCAGTGAAACAGGGGGCATTGAGCAGTTCTTC. This gives the protein CASSETGGIEQFF.

This chain joins TRBV7-8 and TRBJ1-5; TRBD1 aligns across 8 bases. The CDR3 length is 15 residues. V lost 8 bases, J lost 1 base, and 7 bases stayed unmatched. Germline V lookup: CDR1 SGHVS, CDR2 FQNEAQ. The chain's CDR3 is CASGQGSLSNQPQHF. CDR3 bases: TGTGCCAGCGGACAGGGTTCTTTGAGCAATCAGCCCCAGCATTTT.

The chain recombines TRBV9 with TRBJ2-3, with 13 bases identical to TRBD2. V lost 3 bases, J lost 2 bases, and 6 bases stayed unmatched. Germline assignment: CDR1 SGDLS and CDR2 YYNGEE. The CDR3 is 17 residues long. CDR3 DNA: TGTGCCAGCAGCGCCACCGGGACTAGCGGGGCCACAGATACGCAGTATTTT. Translation gives CASSATGTSGATDTQYF.

The J gene is TRBJ2-1, the V gene TRBV11-2; the match to TRBD1 covers 10 bases. The CDR3 length is 16 residues. In germline, CDR1 is SGHAT, CDR2 FQNNGV. With V trimmed by 1 base and J by 6 bases, 6 bases remained unmatched. CDR3 nucleotides: TGTGCCAGCAGCTTAGGAAGGGGACAGGGGTTCAATGAGCAGTTCTTC. Residues: CASSLGRGQGFNEQFF. Supplemented by reference TRBV11-2 and TRBJ2-1, the full variable domain reads EAGVAQSPRYKIIEKRQSVAFWCNPISGHATLYWYQQILGQGPKLLIQFQNNGVVDDSQLPKDRFSAERLKGVDSTLKIQPAKLEDSAVYLCASSLGRGQGFNEQFFGPGTRLTVL.

The gene calls are TRBV12-2 and TRBJ2-1; the table assigns TRBD2, which was not confirmed against the DNA. TRBV12-2 is given as a pseudogene. This CDR3 has 14 residues. The CDR3 loop is CASRPLQEVNEQFF. The CDR3 DNA reads as TGTGCAAGTCGCCCGCTCCAGGAGGTCAATGAGCAGTTCTTC.

The V call is TRBV29-1, the J call TRBJ2-1, with 7 nucleotides matching TRBD2. Trimming removed 4 bases from V and 2 bases from J; junction bases left unmatched: 8. This CDR3 is 15 amino acids long. Germline assignment: CDR1 SQVTM and CDR2 ANQGSEA. DNA for the CDR3: TGCAGCGTTGCGATGGGGGGGATGCCCTACAATGAGCAGTTCTTC. It codes for CSVAMGGMPYNEQFF.

Here the CDR3 DNA reads TGTGCCAGCAGTTACTCGGGCGGGGGGCGCGAAGATACGCAGTATTTT. Residues: CASSYSGGGREDTQYF. This chain connects TRBV6-5 to TRBJ2-3; the match to TRBD2 covers 8 bases. The trim removed 0 bases at V and 5 bases at J, leaving 7 bases unmatched. CDR1 and CDR2 from the germline V gene are MNHEY and SVGAGI. The CDR3 sequence is 16 residues long.

The CDR3 loop reads CASSLKEGATGNEQFF. The CDR3, as DNA: TGTGCCAGCAGCTTGAAGGAGGGAGCGACTGGGAATGAGCAGTTCTTC. This chain joins TRBV7-2 and TRBJ2-1; D might be TRBD2 (6 bases). The CDR3 contains 16 residues. Trimming shortened V by 3 bases and J by 7 bases, and 19 bases separated the two germline ends. Germline CDR1 reads SGHTA; CDR2 reads FQGNSA.

The chain recombines TRBV5-1 with TRBJ1-1, with D hard to call. Germline V lookup: CDR1 SGHRS, CDR2 YFSETQ. The CDR3 consists of 14 residues. Trimming stripped 6 bases from V and 1 base from J, with 13 bases between. CDR3 coding DNA: TGCGCCAGCAAACTTGAGGGAGGGAACACTGAAGCTTTCTTT. Its protein is CASKLEGGNTEAFF. Variable domain in full (rest from reference TRBV5-1 and TRBJ1-1): KAGVTQTPRYLIKTRGQQVTLSCSPISGHRSVSWYQQTPGQGLQFLFEYFSETQRNKGNFPGRFSGRQFSNSRSEMNVSTLELGDSALYLCASKLEGGNTEAFFGQGTRLTVV.

This clone was counted a few times. The J gene is TRBJ2-7, the V gene TRBV24-1; 8 bases match TRBD1. Unmatched junction bases numbered 17, after V lost 6 bases and J lost 5 bases. This CDR3 contains 17 residues. Germline V CDR1 and CDR2: KGHDR, SFDVKD. The CDR3 loop is CATSPLGRGTGRDEQYF. The CDR3 nucleotides are TGTGCCACCAGTCCGTTGGGTCGGGGGACAGGTCGGGACGAGCAGTACTTC.

The CDR3 region has the DNA TGTGCCAGCAGCCAACCAGATATACGATCCGGCTACACCTTC. It translates to CASSQPDIRSGYTF. The V and J genes are TRBV14 and TRBJ1-2; no clear D. Deletions cut 2 bases from V and 8 bases from J, with 15 bases between. The CDR3 is 14 amino acids. CDR1 is SGHDN, CDR2 FVKESK, per germline. The complete variable domain, with remaining parts taken from reference TRBV14 and TRBJ1-2, reads EAGVTQFPSHSVIEKGQTVTLRCDPISGHDNLYWYRRVMGKEIKFLLHFVKESKQDESGMPNNRFLAERTGGTYSTLKVQPAELEDSGVYFCASSQPDIRSGYTFGSGTRLTVV.

The V gene is TRBV4-3, the J gene TRBJ1-2; possible D gene TRBD1, 6 bases. Germline CDR1 is LGHNA and CDR2 is YSLEER. The CDR3 runs 13 residues. V was trimmed by 0 bases and J by 4 bases, leaving 6 bases between them. CDR3 protein: CASSQDRGYGYTF. The CDR3, as DNA: TGCGCCAGCAGCCAAGACAGGGGCTATGGCTACACCTTC.

DNA of the CDR3: TGTGCCAGCAGCCGCAGGGACAGTACGCAGTATTTT. This encodes CASSRRDSTQYF. The rearrangement uses TRBV7-2 and TRBJ2-3; 7 bases align to TRBD1. Germline lookup yields CDR1 SGHTA and CDR2 FQGNSA. The CDR3 has 12 residues. Losses at the gene ends were 5 bases for V and 8 bases for J; bases not matched to a gene: 4.

The chain recombines TRBV5-6 with TRBJ2-7, with TRBD1 matching 7 bases. This CDR3 contains 16 residues. V shed 5 bases, J shed 0 bases, and the junction held 11 bases outside the gene matches. Per germline, CDR1 SGHDT and CDR2 YYEEEE. The DNA for the CDR3 is TGTGCCAGCAGTCAAGCTTGGCAGGGGGACTCCTACGAGCAGTACTTC. Amino acid sequence: CASSQAWQGDSYEQYF.

V gene TRBV6-5 combines with J gene TRBJ1-5; D is ambiguous. The CDR3 length is 13 residues. Deletions cut 7 bases from V and 0 bases from J, with 7 bases between. Germline CDR1 reads MNHEY; CDR2 reads SVGAGI. The CDR3 DNA reads TGTGCCAGCACGGAGTATAGCAATCAGCCCCAGCATTTT. Its protein product is CASTEYSNQPQHF.

The chain carries TRBV25-1 and TRBJ2-5; 11 nucleotides match TRBD2. This CDR3 has 16 residues. CDR1 and CDR2 from the germline V gene are MGHDK and SYGVNS. V shed 6 bases, J shed 7 bases, and the junction held 13 bases outside the gene matches. DNA of the CDR3: TGTGCCAGCAGCCCGACTAGCGGGATCAACAGGGGGACCCAGTACTTC. This sequence encodes CASSPTSGINRGTQYF.

The V gene is TRBV12-3 or TRBV12-4, the J gene TRBJ1-2, with TRBD1 identical over 9 bases. CDR3 length: 13 residues. V was clipped by 6 bases and J by 7 bases; unmatched bases: 6. The chain's CDR3 is CASSLGQGGGYTF. The CDR3 DNA reads TGTGCCAGCAGCCTGGGACAGGGAGGTGGCTACACCTTC.

The V and J genes are TRBV19 and TRBJ2-3; the D is unclear. V lost 3 bases to trimming and J lost 0 bases, with 10 bases between them. CDR3 length: 15 amino acids. The germline V gene has CDR1 LNHDA and CDR2 SQIVND (reference sequence). The CDR3 here is CASSIGQVSTDTQYF. Written as DNA, the CDR3 is TGTGCCAGTAGTATTGGGCAGGTTAGCACAGATACGCAGTATTTT.

This clone was seen a few times. The rearrangement links TRBV5-4 to TRBJ1-1; D remains ambiguous. With 5 bases removed from V and 3 bases from J, the gap between germline ends came to 17 bases. This CDR3 has 15 amino acids. Germline CDR1 reads SGHNT; CDR2 reads YYREEE (reference sequence). The CDR3 region is CASRGRRGRDTEAFF. CDR3 coding DNA: TGTGCCAGCAGGGGGAGGAGAGGGCGCGACACTGAAGCTTTCTTT.